The 5 T cell receptor beta chains below were found in one sample sequenced in a study of graft-versus-host responses after intestinal transplantation. TCRdb keeps only in-frame clones here, not all; method: immunoSEQ multiplex PCR. This table holds approximately 68,000 clones, nearly 90% found once. These receptors' targets are unknown. Here the sequenced sample was unstimulated CD8+ T cells sorted from spleen or lymph node cells, taken before transplant. These receptors were collected from a human donor who was the organ donor for an intestinal transplant.

J is TRBJ1-4 and V is TRBV5-1; 7 nucleotides align to TRBD1. This CDR3 comprises 15 residues. Germline loops: CDR1 SGHRS, CDR2 YFSETQ. V trimming: 0 bases; J trimming: 2 bases; junction bases outside the gene matches: 1. CDR3 nucleotides: TGCGCCAGCAGCTTGGTGGGACAGACTAATGAAAAACTGTTTTTT. Translated, it gives CASSLVGQTNEKLFF.

The genes are TRBV7-9 and TRBJ2-7; D may be TRBD1 (6 bases). The V end was cut by 5 bases, the J end by 5 bases, with 10 bases between. The CDR3 has 12 amino acids. The germline CDR1 and CDR2 sequences are SEHNR and FQNEAQ (reference sequence). For the CDR3, the DNA is TGTGCCAGCAGCCTACAGGGCCACGAGCAGTACGTC. It is translated as CASSLQGHEQYV.

CDR3 nucleotide sequence: TGTGCCAGCAGACTACCACGAGCGGGGGGGCTGGGTGAGCAGTTCTTC. Translated: CASRLPRAGGLGEQFF. This rearrangement joins TRBV28 to TRBJ2-1, with 10 nucleotides matching TRBD2. Germline CDR1 reads MDHEN; CDR2 reads SYDVKM. This CDR3 spans 16 amino acids. V shed 6 bases, J shed 9 bases, and the junction held 14 bases outside the gene matches.

The V and J genes are TRBV28 and TRBJ1-2; a weak D match, TRBD1 (6 bases). CDR1 and CDR2 (germline): MDHEN, SYDVKM. V lost 9 bases, J lost 6 bases, and 23 bases lay in between. The CDR3 spans 15 residues. CDR3 DNA: TGTGCCAGTGATCTTACCGGGACAAATAGCGATGGCTACACCTTC. It translates to CASDLTGTNSDGYTF.

The V call is TRBV30, the J call TRBJ1-5; 9 bases line up with TRBD1. The CDR3 runs to 18 residues. Germline assignment: CDR1 GTSNPN and CDR2 SVGIG (reference sequence). The V gene end was trimmed by 5 bases and the J gene end by 0 bases; junction bases not matched to a gene: 14. CDR3 in DNA: TGTGCCTGGGCTGAACAGGGGGCGAGTTCGTATAGCAATCAGCCCCAGCATTTT. Its translation is CAWAEQGASSYSNQPQHF. Using reference TRBV30 and TRBJ1-5 for the parts outside the CDR3, the full variable domain is SQTIHQWPATLVQPVGSPLSLECTVEGTSNPNLYWYRQAAGRGLQLLFYSVGIGQISSEVPQNLSASRPQDRQFILSSKKLLLSDSGFYLCAWAEQGASSYSNQPQHFGDGTRLSIL.